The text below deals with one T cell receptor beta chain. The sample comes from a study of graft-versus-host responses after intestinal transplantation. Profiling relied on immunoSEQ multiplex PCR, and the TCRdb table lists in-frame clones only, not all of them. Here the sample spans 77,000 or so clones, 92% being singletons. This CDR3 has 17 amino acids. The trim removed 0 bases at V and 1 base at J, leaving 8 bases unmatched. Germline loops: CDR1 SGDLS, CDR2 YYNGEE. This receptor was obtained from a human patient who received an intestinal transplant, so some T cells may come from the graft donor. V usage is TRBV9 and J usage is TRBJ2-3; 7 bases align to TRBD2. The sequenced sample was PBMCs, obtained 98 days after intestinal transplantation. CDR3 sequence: CASSVARGSGRTDTQYF. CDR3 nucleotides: TGTGCCAGCAGCGTAGCTCGGGGTAGCGGGCGCACAGATACGCAGTATTTT.